This entry concerns a single T cell receptor (beta chain). Distinct nucleotide sequences in the sample also encode this CDR3. The source of the sample is a study of control samples from healthy donors and cancer patients. The protocol was immunoSEQ multiplex PCR, while the TCRdb copy is restricted to in-frame clones and leaves out a portion. The sample gives approximately 220,000 clones, roughly 94% of which show up once; around 1.5% is in the top ten. The germline CDR1 and CDR2 sequences are SGHRS and YFSETQ. The ends lost 4 bases at V and 7 bases at J; junction bases unmatched: 6. The CDR3 sequence is 13 residues long.

Sequences were obtained from blood. This TCR was sampled from a man aged 45-60 years in good health. The rearrangement links TRBV5-1 to TRBJ1-1, with 8 nucleotides matching TRBD1. CDR3: CASSTGGLGEAFF. The CDR3 region has the DNA TGCGCCAGCAGCACAGGGGGGTTGGGTGAAGCTTTCTTT.